This TCR beta chain originates from a study of CD8+CD57+ T cells in acquired aplastic anemia. Turning to the study itself: The study obtained an average of 3.2 ug of DNA from sorted CD4+ and CD8+ cells. Healthy-donor CD4+ cells averaged roughly 10.8 million reads.

Points from the study as a whole: For CD8+ Simpson's diversity, patients and controls showed no significant difference.

This clonotype has ten or more counts. Its specificity is unknown. V gave up 3 bases and J gave up 0 bases; unmatched junction bases: 8. The CDR3 extends over 17 amino acids. Germline values: CDR1 ENHRY, CDR2 SYGVKD. Both TCR beta VDJ combination and CDR3 sequence profiling were carried out. Genomic DNA was the template for this profiling. TCRdb re-called the reads with MiXCR, one entry per CDR3 protein. The data show 150,000 to 200,000 distinct CDR3 sequences, approximately 43% seen once. Source material: sorted CD4+, CD8+, or CD8+CD57+ T cells (not recorded which) from PBMCs. This chain uses TRBV10-3 with TRBJ1-3; TRBD1 matches 7 bases. The clonotype was recovered from a human donor in good health. CDR3 DNA sequence: TGTGCCATCAGTGATTTGGTATCAGGGGGCTCTGGAAACACCATATATTTT. Its translation is CAISDLVSGGSGNTIYF.